This note documents a single T cell receptor (beta chain) sequence. No antigen is known for it. This table comes from immunoSEQ multiplex PCR, and its TCRdb copy is limited to in-frame clones, with some not included. The sample holds 25,000 to 35,000 clones, around 92% seen once. CDR3 length: 13 amino acids. Trimming removed 8 bases at V and 2 bases at J, with 13 bases between. Germline CDR1 is GTSNPN and CDR2 is SVGIG (reference sequence). These data belong to a study of T cells in tuberculosis. In the study overall: This South African cohort compared adolescents with or without latent tuberculosis against adults with active tuberculosis. General study results and limits: Smaller alpha distances in active tuberculosis partly reflected shorter CDR3-alpha lengths. GEM motif frequencies gave 70% accuracy; the GMM repertoire gave approximately 90%.

Sequenced material: PBMCs. The origin of this receptor is a donor between 5 and 29 years old with latent tuberculosis or without tuberculosis infection. Some clones in this sample may be carry-over from other donors' samples. The chain has TRBV30 and TRBJ1-5; no reliable D call. The CDR3 sequence: CALGEKGNQPQHF. The CDR3 DNA follows: TGTGCCCTCGGGGAGAAGGGCAATCAGCCCCAGCATTTT.